A selection of T cell receptor beta chains follows, all from one sample in a study of CXCR3-negative and CXCR3-positive naive CD8 T cells. TCRdb reprocessed the 5' RACE reads, with one entry per CDR3 protein and no DNA. This sample lists 130,000 or so distinct CDR3 sequences; its ten largest clones have 0.25% to 0.35%. The source material was naive CXCR3- CD8+ T cells from blood. Every receptor here comes from a human donor in good health. Some clones in this sample may be carry-over from other donors' samples. The CDR3 runs from the conserved cysteine through the conserved F or W.

V gene	J gene	CDR3 protein
TRBV29-1	TRBJ1-2	CSVKTPTGYGYTF
TRBV7-9	TRBJ1-2	CASSWDRNYGYTF
TRBV10-3	TRBJ1-2	CAILRTGPNYGYTF
TRBV30	TRBJ2-3	CAWNLRLAGDTDTQYF
TRBV20-1	TRBJ2-1	CSAREEGNNEQFF
TRBV20-1	TRBJ2-7	CSARGHSSSYEQYF
TRBV20-1	TRBJ2-7	CSASIQGARYEQYF
TRBV18	TRBJ1-4	CASSPQPPQGESLAKLFF
TRBV10-1	TRBJ2-1	CDSSSGLRSYNEQFF
TRBV27	TRBJ2-1	CASSLYGGYNEQFF
TRBV11-2	TRBJ2-7	CASAGGDPISYEQYF
TRBV4-1	TRBJ2-1	CASSQGFAAASYNEQFF
TRBV21-1	TRBJ2-2	CASSKEGTIGVNTGELFF
TRBV27	TRBJ2-7	CASSTPGTYEQYF
TRBV5-5	TRBJ1-1	CASRAGRNTEAFF
TRBV7-6	TRBJ2-7	CASSLVQPGYEQYF
TRBV15	TRBJ1-4	CATSGGQGFNEKLFF
TRBV28	TRBJ1-1	CASSFRTVNTEAFF
TRBV4-1	TRBJ2-2	CASGASGGGSGTGELFF
TRBV5-1	TRBJ2-7	CASSYRDRVYEQYF
TRBV29-1	TRBJ2-1	CSVPDRFGFDEQFF
TRBV29-1	TRBJ2-7	CSVERRGGSSYEQYF
TRBV28	TRBJ2-5	CASSSFPGTDQETQYF
TRBV20-1	TRBJ2-1	CSARPSGGTYNEQFF
TRBV20-1	TRBJ1-3	CSARRQGLDRGPGNTIYF
TRBV20-1	TRBJ2-7	CSATSFTLGLAAHEQYF
TRBV7-7	TRBJ2-2	CASSPGLAVPHGGELFF
TRBV20-1	TRBJ2-3	CSAWLAEQTDTQYF
TRBV11-1	TRBJ1-1	CASSLGFGGHTEAFF
TRBV7-6	TRBJ2-7	CASSLELAGTYEQYF
TRBV5-1	TRBJ2-1	CASRDSTYNEQFF